This is a list of T cell receptor beta chains from one sample in a study of human versus mouse CDR3 diversity and MHC coevolution. The assay was immunoSEQ multiplex PCR, and TCRdb's table has in-frame clones only and misses some. The sample contains about 81,000 clones, 93% of which appear only once. The sequenced material came from naive CD4+ T cells from blood. Receptors were obtained from a person aged 30 to 70 in good health. The CDR3 runs from the conserved cysteine through the conserved F or W. Each record gives: clone size, D gene, V gene, J gene, CDR3 DNA, CDR3 protein. D genes are given only for firm matches. Not every row has a clone size; where given, it reads once, few, many or a size class.

>once|NA|TRBV10-3|TRBJ2-5
TGTGCCATCAGTGAGTCGGGCCGCATGTACCAAGAGACCCAGTACTTC
CAISESGRMYQETQYF
>NA|TRBD2|TRBV4-3|TRBJ2-6
TGCGCCAGCAGCCAAGACCAGGCGGGAGCCTCTGGGGCCAACGTCCTGACTTTC
CASSQDQAGASGANVLTF
>NA|NA|TRBV19|TRBJ1-1
TGTGCCAGTAGTATCCGAAGGTCTAGCCGCGGGGGAAACACTGAAGCTTTCTTT
CASSIRRSSRGGNTEAFF
>NA|NA|TRBV19|TRBJ2-1
TGTGCCAGTAGTCCCGGGAGCGGAGTTTACAATGAGCAGTTCTTC
CASSPGSGVYNEQFF
>NA|NA|TRBV7-3|TRBJ1-2
TGTGCCAGCAGCTTTCCCCCGGAGGGTGGCTACACCTTC
CASSFPPEGGYTF
>NA|NA|TRBV5-1|TRBJ2-5
TGCGCCAGCAGAGCCCCAGGGGCGGAGGCCCAGTACTTC
CASRAPGAEAQYF
>NA|TRBD2|TRBV7-2|TRBJ2-7
TGTGCCAGCAGCCCCATGAGCGGGGGGGCCAGGTACGAGCAGTACTTC
CASSPMSGGARYEQYF
>NA|TRBD1|TRBV9|TRBJ2-1
TGTGCCAGCAGCCCCACCGGGACAGGGGTCAATGAGCAGTTCTTC
CASSPTGTGVNEQFF
>NA|TRBD2|TRBV18|TRBJ2-1
TGTGCCAGCTCACCGAAGACTAGCGGGAGGACCGATGAGCAGTTCTTC
CASSPKTSGRTDEQFF
>NA|NA|TRBV6-6|TRBJ2-5
TGTGCCAGCCACCAACAGACAGGTCAAGAGACCCAGTACTTC
CASHQQTGQETQYF